Described below is a single T cell receptor beta chain sequence and its context. This CDR3 contains 15 residues. CDR1 is SGHTA and CDR2 is FQGNSA in the germline V gene. Trimming shortened V by 1 base and J by 2 bases, and 11 bases separated the two germline ends. This record comes from a study of response to subunit inactivated influenza vaccine. TCRdb reprocessed the RT-PCR reads with MiXCR, giving one entry per CDR3 protein. Seen here are about 540,000 distinct CDR3 sequences, roughly 25% observed once, and the top ten hold around 2.8%. The sample was also reused in another study, on T cells expressing NK-cell markers. According to that study: TCR beta cDNA was made by 5'RACE template switching with UMIs.

This chain links TRBV7-2 with TRBJ2-5; perhaps TRBD2 as D (6 bases). This receptor was taken from a man aged 45-60 years who received an inactivated influenza vaccine. The sequencing here drew on CD4+ T cells sorted from PBMCs, taken roughly 13 days after vaccination. The CDR3 is CASSLGPSEQETQYF. In DNA, the CDR3 is TGTGCCAGCAGCTTAGGGCCTAGCGAACAAGAGACCCAGTACTTC.